The 17 T cell receptor beta chains in this list originate from one sample, sequenced in a study of PD-1 blockade in mismatch repair-deficient tumors. Assay: immunoSEQ multiplex PCR; the TCRdb copy retains only in-frame clones and omits some. The table records over 75,000 clones, about 84% of them present only once. The source material was peripheral blood, sampled 12 weeks after starting pembrolizumab. Receptors were obtained from an adult with mismatch repair-deficient cancer.

The V gene is TRBV11-2, the J gene TRBJ2-1; 13 bases match TRBD2. V lost 5 bases, J lost 3 bases, and 4 bases stayed unmatched. There are 16 residues in the CDR3. The germline V gene has CDR1 SGHAT and CDR2 FQNNGV. The CDR3 region is CASSRGTSGNYNEQFF. The CDR3 DNA follows: TGTGCCAGCAGCCGGGGGACTAGCGGGAACTACAATGAGCAGTTCTTC.

The V and J genes are TRBV19 and TRBJ1-4; TRBD1 matches 8 bases. Germline values: CDR1 LNHDA, CDR2 SQIVND (reference sequence). The junction had 9 bases not matched to a gene; V was cut back by 4 bases and J by 8 bases. The CDR3 loop spans 15 amino acids. The CDR3 reads CASSTGQGRGEKLFF. For the CDR3, the DNA is TGTGCCAGTAGTACCGGACAGGGAAGAGGGGAAAAACTGTTTTTT. Combining the CDR3 with reference TRBV19 and TRBJ1-4 gives the whole variable domain DGGITQSPKYLFRKEGQNVTLSCEQNLNHDAMYWYRQDPGQGLRLIYYSQIVNDFQKGDIAEGYSVSREKKESFPLTVTSAQKNPTAFYLCASSTGQGRGEKLFFGSGTQLSVL.

The chain has TRBV27 and TRBJ2-2; 9 bases fit TRBD1. Germline V CDR1 and CDR2: MNHEY, SMNVEV (reference sequence). The CDR3 spans 18 residues. The J segment lost 6 bases and the V segment lost 3 bases, leaving 14 bases of the junction unmatched. CDR3 region: CASSFSSSVQGAAGELFF. CDR3 nucleotide sequence: TGTGCCAGCAGTTTCTCCTCCTCGGTACAGGGGGCCGCCGGGGAGCTGTTTTTT.

The chain has TRBV2 and TRBJ2-3; either TRBD1 or TRBD2 may fit D (5 bases each). The V end lost 0 bases, the J end lost 2 bases, and 9 bases lay between the germline ends. CDR1 is SNHLY and CDR2 is FYNNEI in the germline V gene. This CDR3 has 15 amino acids. The CDR3 spells CASSEALGDTDTQYF. In nucleotides, the CDR3 is TGTGCCAGCAGTGAAGCGTTGGGGGACACAGATACGCAGTATTTT. Variable domain in full (rest from reference TRBV2 and TRBJ2-3): EPEVTQTPSHQVTQMGQEVILRCVPISNHLYFYWYRQILGQKVEFLVSFYNNEISEKSEIFDDQFSVERPDGSNFTLKIRSTKLEDSAMYFCASSEALGDTDTQYFGPGTRLTVL.

The chain employs TRBV13 and TRBJ2-3, with 10 bases fitting TRBD2. Germline CDR1 reads PRHDT; CDR2 reads FYEKMQ (reference sequence). J lost 2 bases, V lost 5 bases, and 1 base had no gene match. The CDR3 length is 14 residues. The CDR3: CASSGLADTDTQYF. The CDR3 DNA reads TGTGCCAGCAGCGGACTAGCGGACACAGATACGCAGTATTTT.

The gene calls are TRBV5-4 and TRBJ2-7; D is unclear. V lost 0 bases to trimming and J lost 1 base, with 8 bases between them. The CDR3 runs to 14 residues. CDR1 is SGHNT, CDR2 YYREEE, per germline (reference sequence). DNA of the CDR3: TGTGCCAGCAGCTTGGTTGGCAGTTCCTACGAGCAGTACTTC. Amino acids: CASSLVGSSYEQYF.

The CDR3 bases are TGTGCCAGCAGCTTAGGGCATGGGACTGAAGCTTTCTTT. This encodes CASSLGHGTEAFF. The V gene is TRBV11-3, the J gene TRBJ1-1; D unresolved. The CDR3 is made up of 13 amino acids. The germline V gene has CDR1 SGHNT and CDR2 YENEEA. V lost 1 base, J lost 5 bases, and 8 bases lay in between. Supplemented by reference TRBV11-3 and TRBJ1-1, the full variable domain reads EAGVVQSPRYKIIEKKQPVAFWCNPISGHNTLYWYLQNLGQGPELLIRYENEEAVDDSQLPKDRFSAERLKGVDSTLKIQPAELGDSAVYLCASSLGHGTEAFFGQGTRLTVV.

This clone was seen a single time. V usage is TRBV21-1 and J usage is TRBJ2-5. TRBV21-1 is flagged as a pseudogene. There are 15 residues in the CDR3. This chain's CDR3 is CANSKEGRVWETQYF. Written as DNA, the CDR3 is TGTGCCAACAGCAAAGAAGGACGGGTTTGGGAGACCCAGTACTTC.

This chain uses TRBV5-1 with TRBJ2-3, with 7 bases identical to TRBD2. V shed 1 base and J 3 bases; nucleotides not matched to a gene: 8. Germline CDR1 reads SGHRS; CDR2 reads YFSETQ. The CDR3 is 16 residues long. The CDR3 DNA sequence: TGCGCCAGCAGCTTGATCCCTAGCGGTGGTACAGATACGCAGTATTTT. This translates into CASSLIPSGGTDTQYF.

V and J are TRBV5-8 and TRBJ1-2, with D possibly matching TRBD1 (5 bases). The germline V gene has CDR1 SGHTS and CDR2 YDEGEE. CDR3 size: 10 residues. V lost 4 bases and J lost 13, with 11 bases in between. The CDR3 sequence: CASSRGPSTF. The CDR3 region has the DNA TGTGCCAGCAGCCGGGGCCCTTCCACCTTC. The full variable domain, in which reference TRBV5-8 and TRBJ1-2 provide the parts outside the CDR3, is EAGVTQSPTHLIKTRGQQATLRCSPISGHTSVYWYQQALGLGLQFLLWYDEGEERNRGNFPPRFSGRQFPNYSSELNVNALELEDSALYLCASSRGPSTFGSGTRLTVV.

The gene calls are TRBV7-2 and TRBJ1-5; no reliable D call. With 5 bases removed from V and 6 bases from J, the gap between germline ends came to 14 bases. The CDR3 contains 14 residues. Germline CDR1 SGHTA, CDR2 FQGNSA. The CDR3 sequence: CASSPSQTVQPQHF. The CDR3 bases are TGTGCCAGCAGCCCCAGCCAGACCGTTCAGCCCCAGCATTTT.

This chain connects TRBV7-9 to TRBJ2-1, with 8 bases identical to TRBD2. Looked up from germline, CDR1 is SEHNR and CDR2 is FQNEAQ (reference sequence). V trimming: 4 bases; J trimming: 2 bases; junction bases outside the gene matches: 10. The CDR3 runs to 17 residues. The DNA for the CDR3 is TGTGCCAGCAGCTCGTTTCAAGGAGCGGGAGCCTACAATGAGCAGTTCTTC. As protein: CASSSFQGAGAYNEQFF.

This clone was seen just once. This chain uses TRBV5-8 with TRBJ2-3; D is ambiguous. The CDR3 totals 16 residues. From germline, CDR1 is SGHTS and CDR2 YDEGEE. V lost 0 bases and J 0 bases, leaving 11 bases between the germline ends. The CDR3 loop reads CASSLALSFSTDTQYF. The CDR3 bases are TGTGCCAGCAGCTTGGCCCTGAGTTTTAGCACAGATACGCAGTATTTT.

This chain uses TRBV10-3 with TRBJ2-1; 7 bases align to TRBD1. V lost 6 bases to trimming and J lost 5 bases; unmatched junction nucleotides: 7. Looked up from germline, CDR1 is ENHRY and CDR2 is SYGVKD. The CDR3 is made up of 14 amino acids. The DNA of the CDR3 is TGTGCCATCAGCCCCCGAGGGGGCAACAATGAGCAGTTCTTC. Translating it yields CAISPRGGNNEQFF.

The V gene is TRBV5-6, the J gene TRBJ1-1; no clear D. Germline CDR1 is SGHDT and CDR2 is YYEEEE. The ends were cut back, 0 bases at V and 6 bases at J, with 9 bases in the middle. The CDR3 covers 13 residues. The CDR3 coding sequence is TGTGCCAGCAGCTTGGAGATGAGTGCTGAAGCTTTCTTT. Residues: CASSLEMSAEAFF.

This clone was recorded only once. The genes are TRBV19 and TRBJ1-2, with TRBD1 as a possible D gene (5 bases). This CDR3 is 15 amino acids long. The ends were cut back, 7 bases at V and 1 base at J, with 16 bases in the middle. CDR1 and CDR2 (germline): LNHDA, SQIVND (reference sequence). This CDR3 reads CASIPGAGVNYGYTF. In nucleotides, the CDR3 is TGTGCCAGTATCCCCGGGGCAGGCGTTAACTATGGCTACACCTTC.

The rearrangement uses TRBV6-5 and TRBJ1-2; possible D gene TRBD1, 5 bases. Looked up from germline, CDR1 is MNHEY and CDR2 is SVGAGI. Trimming removed 5 bases from V and 0 bases from J, with 13 bases in between. This CDR3 contains 15 residues. The CDR3 sequence: CASSPRGGTNYGYTF. The CDR3 bases are TGTGCCAGCAGTCCTCGGGGGGGAACTAACTATGGCTACACCTTC.